This is a list of T cell receptor beta chains from one sample in a study of cytomegalovirus exposure and HLA in healthy donors. The method was immunoSEQ multiplex PCR; TCRdb's version includes in-frame clones alone and lacks a portion of them. The table records 90,000 to 120,000 clones, about 81% of them present only once. Sequenced input: PBMCs. The receptor source for this set is a man aged 25 to 45 in good health and CMV-seropositive. The CDR3 runs from the conserved cysteine through the conserved F or W. Each record gives: D gene, clone size, V gene, J gene, CDR3 DNA, CDR3 protein. D genes are given only for firm matches. Expanded clones get a size class; other rows say once, few or many, or leave the size out.

TRBD1,NA,TRBV5-8,TRBJ1-6,TGTGCCAGCAGCCGGACAGGTCATGATTCACCCCTCCACTTT,CASSRTGHDSPLHF
NA,NA,TRBV7-9,TRBJ2-5,TGTTCCAGCAGCCTAAACGGCCTTTCAGGGGAGACCCAGTACTTC,CSSSLNGLSGETQYF
TRBD2,NA,TRBV28,TRBJ2-3,TGTGCCAGCAGTTTATTTGTAGCGGGGACGGAAGATACGCAGTATTTT,CASSLFVAGTEDTQYF
TRBD2,NA,TRBV9,TRBJ2-3,TGTGCCAGCAGCGTATGGACTAGCGGGGCTGATACGCAGTATTTT,CASSVWTSGADTQYF
NA,NA,TRBV7-2,TRBJ2-5,TGTGCCAGCAGCTTTCAGGGCGGGGTGCAAGAGACCCAGTACTTC,CASSFQGGVQETQYF
NA,NA,TRBV6-4,TRBJ1-4,TGTGCCAGCAGTGACTCAGGGGGAGCTAATGAAAAACTGTTTTTT,CASSDSGGANEKLFF
TRBD2,once,TRBV7-6,TRBJ2-3,TGTGCCAGCAGCTCCAGCGGGGGGGCAGATACGCAGTATTTT,CASSSSGGADTQYF
NA,NA,TRBV6-5,TRBJ1-5,TGTGCCAGCAGTGAACTCCTCCATCAGCCCCAGCATTTT,CASSELLHQPQHF
NA,NA,TRBV5-6,TRBJ2-7,TGTGCCAGCAGCTTCAGCTCCTACGAGCAGTACTTC,CASSFSSYEQYF
NA,NA,TRBV30,TRBJ2-7,TGTGCCTTGAGCGAGCAGGAGGCGGCATACGAGCAGTACTTC,CALSEQEAAYEQYF
NA,NA,TRBV7-2,TRBJ2-5,TGTGCCAGCAGCTCGAGGGTTCAAGAGACCCAGTACTTC,CASSSRVQETQYF
NA,NA,TRBV11-2,TRBJ1-2,TGTGCCAGCAGCTTAGATCCCACAGGCGCCACCTGCACCTTC,CASSLDPTGATCTF
TRBD1,once,TRBV5-6,TRBJ1-2,TGTGCCAGCAGCTTCGCAGGGGGCGCATATGATAGAAATGGCTACACCTTC,CASSFAGGAYDRNGYTF
TRBD2,NA,TRBV11-2,TRBJ2-3,TGTGCCAGCAGCCGATCGCGGGGGGTCGGTTGGGATACGCAGTATTTT,CASSRSRGVGWDTQYF
NA,NA,TRBV19,TRBJ2-7,TGTGCCAGTAGTATAGAAGGGAGGTACGAGCAGTACTTC,CASSIEGRYEQYF
NA,NA,TRBV13,TRBJ1-1,TGTGCCAGCAGCTTAGGCGGACAGTTGAACACTGAAGCTTTCTTT,CASSLGGQLNTEAFF
NA,NA,TRBV7-9,TRBJ2-7,TGTGCCAGCAGCTTTTTATCACAGTCTTTGGAGCAGTACTTC,CASSFLSQSLEQYF
TRBD2,NA,TRBV2,TRBJ2-3,TGTGCCAGCAGGGGCGGGGGGGCAGATACGCAGTATTTT,CASRGGGADTQYF
NA,NA,TRBV11-3,TRBJ2-1,TGTGCCAGTTCGAGGAGTGACGGTGAGCAGTTCTTC,CASSRSDGEQFF
TRBD2,NA,TRBV2,TRBJ2-3,TGTGCCAGCAGTGATCCTAGCGGGTACACAGATACGCAGTATTTT,CASSDPSGYTDTQYF
TRBD2,NA,TRBV10-3,TRBJ2-3,TGTGCCAGCAGTTATCTAGCGGGGGGCACAGATACGCAGTATTTT,CASSYLAGGTDTQYF
NA,NA,TRBV4-1,TRBJ2-2,TGCGCCAGCAGCCCCTGGACAGTAACCGGGGAGCTGTTTTTT,CASSPWTVTGELFF
NA,few,TRBV2,TRBJ1-6,TGTGCCAGCAGTGAGGACAGATATAATTCACCCCTCCACTTT,CASSEDRYNSPLHF
NA,NA,TRBV30,TRBJ1-3,TGTGCCTGGCTCCTCCAACCCTACTCTGGAAACACCATATATTTT,CAWLLQPYSGNTIYF
NA,once,TRBV11-1,TRBJ2-7,TGTGCCAGCAGGGGAGAGGCCTACGAGCAGTACTTC,CASRGEAYEQYF
NA,NA,TRBV13,TRBJ1-1,TGTGCCAGCAGCGGATCACAGGGAGCTGAAGCTTTCTTT,CASSGSQGAEAFF
NA,NA,TRBV15,TRBJ2-2,TGTGCCACCAGCAGGGGAACAGGGCACACCGGGGAGCTGTTTTTT,CATSRGTGHTGELFF
NA,NA,TRBV27,TRBJ1-5,TGTGCCAGCAGGAACAGGGCTCACCAGCCCCAGCATTTT,CASRNRAHQPQHF
NA,NA,TRBV29-1,TRBJ2-7,TGCAGCGTGGCCGGGACACCCTACGAGCAGTACTTC,CSVAGTPYEQYF
TRBD1,NA,TRBV5-1,TRBJ2-7,TGCGCCAGCAAGCAAGGACAGGGGGAGAGAGAGCAGTACTTC,CASKQGQGEREQYF
TRBD1,NA,TRBV9,TRBJ2-2,TGTGCCAGCAGCGTAGGGACAGGGGGCAACACCGGGGAGCTGTTTTTT,CASSVGTGGNTGELFF
TRBD1,NA,TRBV27,TRBJ2-1,TGTGCCAGCAGCCAGGCGGGACAGGGGGAAGGGGAGCAGTTCTTC,CASSQAGQGEGEQFF
TRBD2,once,TRBV12-5,TRBJ2-3,TGTGCTAGTGGTATACCGGGACTAGGATCAGATACGCAGTATTTT,CASGIPGLGSDTQYF
TRBD1,NA,TRBV7-2,TRBJ2-7,TGTGCCAGCAGCTTACAGGGGGCTTTCTACGAGCAGTACTTC,CASSLQGAFYEQYF
TRBD2,once,TRBV2,TRBJ2-5,TGTGCCAGCACCGGGTTAGCGGGGGGTCGGGAGACCCAGTACTTC,CASTGLAGGRETQYF
NA,NA,TRBV2,TRBJ1-1,TGTGCCAGCAGCGGGACTGCAGGGACAGCTTTCTTT,CASSGTAGTAFF
NA,few,TRBV5-6,TRBJ1-3,TGTGCCAGCAGCTTAACAGTCTTTGGAAACACCATATATTTT,CASSLTVFGNTIYF
NA,NA,TRBV5-4,TRBJ1-2,TGTGCCAGCAGCTTGGGGACAGCCTATGGCTACACCTTC,CASSLGTAYGYTF